The present T cell receptor (beta chain) was sequenced within a study of T cell responses to AZD1222 COVID-19 vaccine (dated by TCRdb to the early 2020s). Background for the entire study: AZD1222 recipients with second doses at about 4 weeks or about 12 weeks were pooled, because spike-specific TCR depth and breadth did not differ between schedules. A total of over 230 trial participants underwent TCR sequencing, of whom approximately 200 had received two doses of AZD1222 and about 26 had received two doses of the MenACWY control vaccine. Trial participants were enrolled into age subgroups of 18-55, 56-69 and 70-plus years, which contained around 150, 28 and 57 TCR-sequenced participants, respectively.

The CDR3 regions of human TCRbeta chains were analyzed by immunosequencing. The original methods were these. Repertoire TCRs were matched against a reference library of SARS-CoV-2-specific TCRs generated with the MIRA antigen-specificity platform. Breadth meant the fraction of unique TCRs that were SARS-CoV-2-associated, whereas depth meant the fraction of total T cells that were SARS-CoV-2-associated. Using the MIRA data, each spike-specific TCR was assigned both to the spike region to which the TCR was reactive and to a CD4 or CD8 class. Log10-transformed breadth and depth values were compared by one-way ANOVA with Sidak's multiple comparisons tests. This is the immuneACCESS table as TCRdb keeps it, with only in-frame sequences that have V and J called. A part of the clones is gone; compared with another copy, unresolved V genes explain less than half, and the rest is unexplained. V and J calls and clone size follow that table, whereas D and trimming were derived from the DNA. This sample lists about 160,000 clones; approximately 90% were detected once. The top ten clones comprise approximately 4.8% of the sample.

The CDR3 runs 15 residues from the cysteine to the phenylalanine. The DNA shown is the 45-base CDR3, in frame from base 1. The germline V gene (reference sequence) gives CDR1 as SEHNR and CDR2 as FQNEAQ. V sheds 6 bases and J sheds 3 bases, leaving 14 bases between their ends. The time point label on this specimen signifies: baseline before first vaccination. Vaccinee samples came from UK trials COV001 and COV002, including a single-blind randomized controlled phase 2/3 trial of AZD1222 (ChAdOx1 nCoV-19) in healthy adults. For TCRbeta chain sequencing, PBMC samples from trial participants were taken at day 0 and at day 28 after the second dose. Results the study describes overall, beyond this receptor: After two AZD1222 doses, both the breadth and the depth of spike-specific TCRs were significantly higher than at day 0 and than in MenACWY recipients. The whole spike protein was spanned by vaccine-associated CD4 TCRs, and dominant responses were seen in regions 160-218 and 743-854. The 56-69-year group was small, and its depth increase did not reach significance, likely because of low power. Because no day 14 peak-response samples were available, the repertoires could be characterized only after the peak T cell response. Reportedly, almost half of the unique spike-specific TCRs recognized epitopes lying outside the regions that are mutated in the B.1.351 and B.1.1.7 variants. Participants were mostly white British, with more females than males. The authors suggested clonal diversity may have been underestimated. Only six AZD1222 recipients were SARS-CoV-2 seropositive at baseline, limiting conclusions about previously exposed vaccinees.

In the case of this clone: Its antigen target is currently unknown. The record has no base qualities; no much larger clone is one base away.

The rearranged chain carries TRBV7-9 and TRBJ2-2; 6 matching bases give a weak D call of TRBD2. This receptor was identified in an adult in good health. The material was peripheral blood, obtained on day 0 of AZD1222 vaccination. The DNA sequence is TGTGCCAGCAGGGAGGGGCTCATCGACACCGGGGAGCTGTTTTTT. Its translation reads: CASREGLIDTGELFF.